A selection of T cell receptor beta chains follows, all from one sample in a study of blood T cells in healthy people across ages. MiXCR, applied by TCRdb to the 5' RACE reads, yields one record per CDR3 protein. The sample contains about 1.5 million distinct CDR3 sequences, approximately 43% of which appear only once. The sequenced material came from blood. Receptors originate from a woman aged 18-29 years in good health. Each CDR3 is given with its conserved first and last residue. A D gene is named only where the DNA matches it firmly. A clone size is listed for some rows: how often the clone was seen (once, few, many), or a class if it is expanded.

CASSSTPSSGSPVDTQYF	TGTGCCAGCAGCTCGACACCATCTAGCGGGAGTCCCGTAGATACGCAGTATTTT	.	TRBJ2-3	TRBV7-2	TRBD2
CASSSTLGQGPEKLFF	TGTGCCAGCAGCTCGACCCTGGGACAGGGACCTGAAAAACTGTTTTTT	.	TRBJ1-4	TRBV7-9	TRBD1
CSATLGPQSSGANVLTF	TGCAGTGCTACTCTGGGACCTCAGAGCTCTGGGGCCAACGTCCTGACTTTC	.	TRBJ2-6	TRBV20-1	.
CASTPGAYEQYF	TGTGCCAGCACCCCGGGGGCGTATGAGCAGTACTTC	.	TRBJ2-5	TRBV2	.
CASREGTTYTEAFF	TGCGCCAGCAGGGAAGGGACAACTTACACTGAAGCTTTCTTT	few	TRBJ1-1	TRBV4-1	.
CSALRDSDQETQYF	TGCAGCGCCCTCCGGGACTCCGACCAGGAGACCCAGTACTTC	many	TRBJ2-5	TRBV29-1	.
CSVGGGGIYGYTF	TGCAGCGTTGGTGGGGGCGGTATCTATGGCTACACCTTC	many	TRBJ1-2	TRBV29-1	.
CASTGQADTGELFF	TGTGCTAGTACCGGACAGGCGGACACCGGGGAGCTGTTTTTT	.	TRBJ2-2	TRBV12-5	TRBD1
CAWNQDSNYGYTF	TGTGCCTGGAACCAGGATTCTAACTATGGCTACACCTTC	.	TRBJ1-2	TRBV30	.
CAISTGQGAIETQYF	TGTGCCATCAGTACCGGACAGGGGGCAATTGAGACCCAGTACTTC	.	TRBJ2-5	TRBV10-3	TRBD1
CASSGGGNQPQHF	TGTGCCAGCAGTGGTGGGGGCAATCAGCCCCAGCATTTT	many	TRBJ1-5	TRBV6-1	.
CASSYGPGNTEAFF	TGTGCCAGCAGTTACGGCCCTGGGAACACTGAAGCTTTCTTT	few	TRBJ1-1	TRBV6-6	.
CASSQPTVSGSNTGELFF	TGCGCCAGCAGCCAACCTACCGTTTCGGGCTCTAACACCGGGGAGCTGTTTTTT	.	TRBJ2-2	TRBV4-3	.
CSAKRDRGVYQPQHF	TGCAGTGCAAAAAGGGACAGGGGGGTATATCAGCCCCAGCATTTT	few	TRBJ1-5	TRBV20-1	TRBD1
CASSPYPDSSSSAKLFF	TGTGCCAGCAGCCCCTATCCCGACAGTTCCTCTTCTGCAAAACTGTTTTTT	.	TRBJ1-4	TRBV7-9	.
CASSQATWGYEQYF	TGCGCCAGCAGCCAAGCGACGTGGGGCTACGAGCAGTACTTC	once	TRBJ2-7	TRBV4-3	.
CSARDPGLGANKQFF	TGCAGTGCTAGAGATCCTGGACTAGGGGCAAATAAGCAGTTCTTC	.	TRBJ2-1	TRBV20-1	TRBD2
CASSQRPERPYNEQFF	TGTGCCAGCAGCCAACGCCCCGAGCGGCCCTACAATGAGCAGTTCTTC	.	TRBJ2-1	TRBV3-1	.
CASSFSGRGGYTF	TGTGCCAGCAGTTTCTCGGGTAGAGGTGGCTACACCTTC	few	TRBJ1-2	TRBV28	.
CASSVVVTRQETQYF	TGTGCCAGCAGCGTAGTCGTGACCAGACAAGAGACCCAGTACTTC	.	TRBJ2-5	TRBV9	.
CASSARLAGGTDTQYF	TGTGCCAGCAGCGCGAGACTAGCGGGGGGGACAGATACGCAGTATTTT	.	TRBJ2-3	TRBV9	TRBD2
CATSRRVNTEAFF	TGTGCCACCAGCAGACGGGTGAACACTGAAGCTTTCTTT	.	TRBJ1-1	TRBV15	.
CASSKDRAQPQHF	TGTGCCAGCTCAAAGGACAGGGCCCAGCCCCAGCATTTT	.	TRBJ1-5	TRBV18	TRBD1
CASSETGTLANYGYTF	TGTGCCAGCAGTGAAACTGGGACTCTAGCTAACTATGGCTACACCTTC	large	TRBJ1-2	TRBV25-1	.
CSARDLPSKVADTQYF	TGCAGTGCTAGAGATCTGCCTAGCAAGGTGGCAGATACGCAGTATTTT	.	TRBJ2-3	TRBV20-1	.
CASSHPPGKSGRYEQYF	TGTGCCAGCAGCCATCCCCCCGGGAAATCAGGAAGGTACGAGCAGTACTTC	few	TRBJ2-7	TRBV4-2	.
CASSPDMTGRETQYF	TGTGCCAGCAGTCCAGATATGACAGGGCGGGAGACCCAGTACTTC	many	TRBJ2-5	TRBV6-1	TRBD1
CASSQDLTWGELFF	TGCGCCAGCAGCCAAGATCTAACGTGGGGGGAGCTGTTTTTT	.	TRBJ2-2	TRBV4-1	.
CASSLTMGSGTYEQYF	TGCGCCAGCAGCCTGACTATGGGTAGTGGAACCTACGAGCAGTACTTC	few	TRBJ2-7	TRBV4-3	.
CAWMPDQDRGPDTGELFF	TGTGCCTGGATGCCAGATCAGGACAGGGGGCCCGACACCGGGGAGCTGTTTTTT	.	TRBJ2-2	TRBV30	TRBD1
CSENVVSSYNEQFF	TGCAGTGAGAACGTGGTAAGCTCCTACAATGAGCAGTTCTTC	few	TRBJ2-1	TRBV20-1	.
CSVRLAATDTQYF	TGCAGCGTCCGACTAGCGGCCACAGATACGCAGTATTTT	.	TRBJ2-3	TRBV29-1	TRBD2
CAWSVTSGPYEQYF	TGTGCCTGGAGTGTAACTAGCGGGCCCTACGAGCAGTACTTC	.	TRBJ2-7	TRBV30	TRBD2
CSASQVGREQYF	TGCAGTGCTTCCCAGGTTGGGCGGGAGCAGTACTTC	.	TRBJ2-7	TRBV20-1	.
CASSSPPGRNQPQHF	TGTGCCAGCAGTTCCCCTCCTGGGCGCAATCAGCCCCAGCATTTT	.	TRBJ1-5	TRBV28	.
CASSDRGPYNEQFF	TGTGCCAGCAGCGACAGGGGGCCCTACAATGAGCAGTTCTTC	few	TRBJ2-1	TRBV27	TRBD1
CASSPYRVGNQPQHF	TGTGCCAGCAGCCCCTACAGGGTCGGCAATCAGCCCCAGCATTTT	.	TRBJ1-5	TRBV7-2	.
CSADSGGDTDTQYF	TGCAGCGCCGATAGCGGGGGTGACACAGATACGCAGTATTTT	.	TRBJ2-3	TRBV29-1	TRBD2
CASSGQVNNQPQHF	TGTGCCAGCAGCGGACAAGTTAACAATCAGCCCCAGCATTTT	.	TRBJ1-5	TRBV21-1	.
CSASLAGVQETQYF	TGCAGTGCTAGCCTAGCGGGAGTTCAAGAGACCCAGTACTTC	few	TRBJ2-5	TRBV20-1	TRBD2
CSVEMVGDYEQYF	TGCAGCGTTGAAATGGTCGGGGACTACGAGCAGTACTTC	few	TRBJ2-7	TRBV29-1	.
CASSFLAGAASTDTQYF	TGTGCCAGCAGCTTCCTAGCGGGGGCCGCCTCCACAGATACGCAGTATTTT	.	TRBJ2-3	TRBV5-5	TRBD2
CASSSRNGAYEQYF	TGTGCCAGCAGTTCCCGAAATGGGGCCTACGAGCAGTACTTC	.	TRBJ2-7	TRBV12-3/TRBV12-4	.
CSARTGGDYNEQFF	TGCAGTGCTAGGACGGGAGGGGACTACAATGAGCAGTTCTTC	.	TRBJ2-1	TRBV20-1	TRBD2
CAINEGRYNEQFF	TGTGCCATCAATGAGGGGAGATACAATGAGCAGTTCTTC	few	TRBJ2-1	TRBV10-3	.
CASSLEGGLYEQYF	TGTGCCAGCAGCTTGGAGGGAGGATTATACGAGCAGTACTTC	few	TRBJ2-7	TRBV5-4	.
CASSWTSGAYTDTQYF	TGTGCCAGCAGCTGGACTAGCGGGGCATACACAGATACGCAGTATTTT	.	TRBJ2-3	TRBV7-2	TRBD2
CASSVEASGRSDEQYF	TGTGCCAGCAGCGTAGAGGCTAGCGGGAGATCGGACGAGCAGTACTTC	.	TRBJ2-7	TRBV9	TRBD2